This T cell receptor (beta chain) was identified in a study of CD8 T cells in Susac syndrome. It was with random hexamers that roughly 0.45 to 1 ug RNA was reverse transcribed. MiXCR was run by TCRdb on the immunoSEQ multiplex PCR reads, yielding one entry per CDR3 protein. The table includes 90,000 to 150,000 distinct CDR3 sequences, 85% to 95% detected once. The germline gives CDR1 SQVTM, CDR2 ANQGSEA. The CDR3 loop spans 15 amino acids. Trimming at V came to 4 bases and at J to 3 bases, leaving 7 bases not matched to a gene. The chain combines TRBV29-1 with TRBJ2-5, with 11 bases identical to TRBD2. This sequence was found in a human donor in good health. Sequenced: CD8+ T cells from PBMCs. The chain's CDR3 is CSVGQPGLAEETQYF. The CDR3 DNA reads TGCAGCGTTGGCCAGCCGGGACTAGCGGAAGAGACCCAGTACTTC. The whole variable domain, filled in from reference TRBV29-1 and TRBJ2-5, reads SAVISQKPSRDICQRGTSLTIQCQVDSQVTMMFWYRQQPGQSLTLIATANQGSEATYESGFVIDKFPISRPNLTFSTLTVSNMSPEDSSIYLCSVGQPGLAEETQYFGPGTRLLVL.